Listed below are T cell receptor beta chains from one sample, sequenced in a study of cytomegalovirus exposure and HLA in healthy donors. The repertoire was sequenced with immunoSEQ multiplex PCR; TCRdb's copy has only in-frame clones and lacks some. The table shows over 150,000 clones, with approximately 82% occurring only once. Sequenced input: PBMCs. The source of these receptors is a woman in her twenties or thirties in good health and CMV-seropositive. Each CDR3 is given with its conserved first and last residue. The D gene is left open where the match is weak. Size is omitted from some rows. Given values are once, few, many or a class for expanded clones.

j_gene,abundance,v_gene,d_gene,CDR3nt,CDR3aa
TRBJ1-3,.,TRBV6-5,.,TGTGCCAGCACCAAGGGGGGGCGAGGAAACACCATATATTTT,CASTKGGRGNTIYF
TRBJ2-5,.,TRBV11-2,.,TGTGCCAGCAGCTTCGAGGGAGTGAGATTAGAGACCCAGTACTTC,CASSFEGVRLETQYF
TRBJ2-3,.,TRBV19,TRBD2,TGTGCCAGTAGTATGGGCGGGAGGTCTAATACGCAGTATTTT,CASSMGGRSNTQYF
TRBJ2-5,.,TRBV18,TRBD2,TGTGCCAGCTCACGACTAGCGGGAGGGAAGATGGAGACCCAGTACTTC,CASSRLAGGKMETQYF
TRBJ2-5,.,TRBV29-1,.,TGCAGCGTCGACCCCGGTGCGAGAGGGACCCAGTACTTC,CSVDPGARGTQYF
TRBJ1-1,.,TRBV25-1,.,TGTGCCAGCAGTGAATATCGACAGCCTAGTACGAACACTGAAGCTTTCTTT,CASSEYRQPSTNTEAFF
TRBJ1-5,.,TRBV6-1,.,TGTGCCAGCAGTGAATTCGCAGGGGTCAATCAGCCCCAGCATTTT,CASSEFAGVNQPQHF
TRBJ2-2,.,TRBV7-8,.,TGTGCCAGCAGCCAGGACACCGGGGAGCTGTTTTTT,CASSQDTGELFF
TRBJ2-2,.,TRBV7-2,.,TGTGCCAGCAGCCGAACTAGCTTTCAGGGGAACACCGGGGAGCTGTTTTTT,CASSRTSFQGNTGELFF
TRBJ2-7,.,TRBV16,.,TGTGCCAGCAGCCAATCGTACAGCTCCTACGAGCAGTACTTC,CASSQSYSSYEQYF
TRBJ2-3,.,TRBV10-2,.,TGCGCCAGCAGTGAGCCCCTAGTGGGGGGTGGTAATACGCAGTATTTT,CASSEPLVGGGNTQYF
TRBJ1-4,.,TRBV7-9,.,TGTGCCAGCAGTCCCCAGTTCTCAACTAATGAAAAACTGTTTTTT,CASSPQFSTNEKLFF
TRBJ1-3,.,TRBV6-5,.,TGTGCCAGCAGCCGCGACAGGTACTCTGGAAACACCATATATTTT,CASSRDRYSGNTIYF
TRBJ2-3,.,TRBV15,.,TGTGCCACCACTCTATTCAAAGGGGTCTCAGATACGCAGTATTTT,CATTLFKGVSDTQYF
TRBJ1-1,.,TRBV11-2,.,TGTGCCAGCAGCTTATTCTGGCAGGGCACTGAAGCTTTCTTT,CASSLFWQGTEAFF
TRBJ2-7,.,TRBV18,.,TGTGCCAGCTCACCACGTCACGGGAAGACCTACGAGCAGTACTTC,CASSPRHGKTYEQYF
TRBJ2-2,once,TRBV30,TRBD2,TGTGCCTGGGGCGGGAGGGGTCGCACCGGGGAGCTGTTTTTT,CAWGGRGRTGELFF
TRBJ1-5,.,TRBV2,TRBD1,TGTGCCAGCATCCAGGACAGGGGTCAGCCCCAGCATTTT,CASIQDRGQPQHF
TRBJ2-7,.,TRBV5-1,.,TGCGCCAGCAGCTTCGTGATAGGGGGCGAGCAGTACTTC,CASSFVIGGEQYF
TRBJ2-1,.,TRBV18,TRBD2,TGTGCCAGCTCACCGTCGCGGGGGCGGGAGGGCAATGAGCAGTTCTTC,CASSPSRGREGNEQFF
TRBJ2-7,.,TRBV19,TRBD1,TGTGCCAGTAGTATGGACAGGGGATACTACGAGCAGTACTTC,CASSMDRGYYEQYF
TRBJ1-1,.,TRBV25-1,.,TGTGCCAGCCGGGGGGGCACTGAAGCTTTCTTT,CASRGGTEAFF
TRBJ2-7,.,TRBV7-2,.,TGTGCCAGCAGCCTGGACAGTTCGCTACGGGAGCAGTACTTC,CASSLDSSLREQYF
TRBJ1-3,few,TRBV7-9,TRBD1,TGTGCCAGCAGAGCGGACAGGACGTACTCTGGAAACACCATATATTTT,CASRADRTYSGNTIYF
TRBJ1-2,.,TRBV7-2,.,TGTGCCAGCAGCCCCGGTGACAGGTTTTATGGCTACACCTTC,CASSPGDRFYGYTF
TRBJ2-7,few,TRBV28,.,TGTGCCAGCAACCAGGGGGGTTTCGTCGAGCAGTACTTC,CASNQGGFVEQYF
TRBJ2-2,.,TRBV19,.,TGTGCCAGTAGTCAGGTAGCGATCACCGGGGAGCTGTTTTTT,CASSQVAITGELFF
TRBJ2-1,.,TRBV30,.,TGTGCCTGGACTTACTACGGGGAAGGTTATGAGCAGTTCTTC,CAWTYYGEGYEQFF
TRBJ2-2,.,TRBV2,TRBD2,TGTGCCAGCAGTAGCAGCGGGAGTATTTGGAGGACCGGGGAGCTGTTTTTT,CASSSSGSIWRTGELFF